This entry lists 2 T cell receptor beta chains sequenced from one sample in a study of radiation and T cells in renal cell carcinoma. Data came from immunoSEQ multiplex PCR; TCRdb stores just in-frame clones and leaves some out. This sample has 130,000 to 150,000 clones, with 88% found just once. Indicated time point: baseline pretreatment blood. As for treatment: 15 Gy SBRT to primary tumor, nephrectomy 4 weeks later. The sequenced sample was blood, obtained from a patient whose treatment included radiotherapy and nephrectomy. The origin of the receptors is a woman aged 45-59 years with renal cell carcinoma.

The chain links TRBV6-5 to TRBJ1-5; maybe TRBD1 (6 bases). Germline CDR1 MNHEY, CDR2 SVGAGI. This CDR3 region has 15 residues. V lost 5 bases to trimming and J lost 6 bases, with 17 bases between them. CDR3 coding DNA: TGTGCCAGCAGTCTATTCAGGGGTAGCGGTCAGCCCCAGCATTTT. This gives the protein CASSLFRGSGQPQHF.

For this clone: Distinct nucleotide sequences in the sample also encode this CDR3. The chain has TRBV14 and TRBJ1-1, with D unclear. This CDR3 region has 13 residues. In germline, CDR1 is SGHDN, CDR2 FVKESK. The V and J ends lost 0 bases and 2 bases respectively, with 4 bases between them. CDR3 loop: CASSQDLNTEAFF. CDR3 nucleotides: TGTGCCAGCAGCCAAGATTTAAACACTGAAGCTTTCTTT.